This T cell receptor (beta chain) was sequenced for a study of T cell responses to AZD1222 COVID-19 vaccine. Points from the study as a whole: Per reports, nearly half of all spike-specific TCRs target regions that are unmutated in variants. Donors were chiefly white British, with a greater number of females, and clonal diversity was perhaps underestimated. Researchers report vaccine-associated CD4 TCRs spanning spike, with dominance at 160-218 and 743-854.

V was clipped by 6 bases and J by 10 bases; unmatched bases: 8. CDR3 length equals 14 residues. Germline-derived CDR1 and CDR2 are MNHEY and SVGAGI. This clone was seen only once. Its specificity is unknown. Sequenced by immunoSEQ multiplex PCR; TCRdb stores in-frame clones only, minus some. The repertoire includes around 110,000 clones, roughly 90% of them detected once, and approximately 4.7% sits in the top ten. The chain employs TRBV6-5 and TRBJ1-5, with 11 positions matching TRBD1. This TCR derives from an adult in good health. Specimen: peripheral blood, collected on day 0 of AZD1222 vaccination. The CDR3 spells CASRLGQGVTPQHF. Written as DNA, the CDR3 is TGTGCCAGCAGACTGGGACAGGGGGTTACTCCCCAGCATTTT.